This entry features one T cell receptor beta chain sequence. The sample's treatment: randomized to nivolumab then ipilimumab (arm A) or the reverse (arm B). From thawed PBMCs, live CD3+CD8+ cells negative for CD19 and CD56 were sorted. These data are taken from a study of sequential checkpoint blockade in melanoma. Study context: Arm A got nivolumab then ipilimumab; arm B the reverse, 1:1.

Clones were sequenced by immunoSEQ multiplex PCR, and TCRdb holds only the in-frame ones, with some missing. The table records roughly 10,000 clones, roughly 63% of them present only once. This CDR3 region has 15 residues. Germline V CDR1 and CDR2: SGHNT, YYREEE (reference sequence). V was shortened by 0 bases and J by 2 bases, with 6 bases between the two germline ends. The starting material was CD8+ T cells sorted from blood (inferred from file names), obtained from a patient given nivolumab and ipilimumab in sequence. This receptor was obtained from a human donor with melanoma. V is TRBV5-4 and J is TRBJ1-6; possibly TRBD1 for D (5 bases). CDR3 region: CASSLGQTYNSPLHF. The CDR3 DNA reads TGTGCCAGCAGCTTGGGACAGACCTATAATTCACCCCTCCACTTT.